This entry describes one T cell receptor (beta chain). Trimming removed 10 bases from V and 6 bases from J; junction bases left unmatched: 6. From germline, CDR1 is MDHEN and CDR2 SYDVKM. The CDR3 has 13 residues. These data originate in a study of blood T cell repertoires in COVID-19. Study-level background: Italy, Spain and the United States were the sources of the convalescent and acute COVID-19 samples. In each case, the material was cDNA or gDNA derived from T cells, B-cell-depleted T cells, or PBMCs.

In the authors' workflow: Cell counts per sample came from amplifying reference gene primers. The assay was immunoSEQ multiplex PCR, and TCRdb's table has in-frame clones only and misses some. V and J calls and clone size are copied from that table; D and trimming were computed from the DNA. The sample lists around 170,000 clones; 86% were seen once. The sample comprised peripheral blood. This clonotype was obtained from a woman in her twenties or thirties with active or convalescent COVID-19. The chain has TRBV28 and TRBJ1-6, with 7 bases matching TRBD1. CDR3 loop: CATQGQLNSPLHF. CDR3 bases: TGTGCCACCCAGGGACAGCTTAATTCACCCCTCCACTTT.